The clone carrying this T cell receptor (beta chain) occurred many times. Germline CDR1 DFQATT, CDR2 SNEGSKA (reference sequence). This CDR3 spans 13 amino acids. Trimming left V 3 bases short and J 4 bases short, with 12 bases between. TCRdb redid the calling of the 5' RACE reads with MiXCR, one entry per CDR3 protein. The profile covers roughly 110,000 distinct CDR3 sequences, with under 15% appearing a single time and around 40% taken by the ten largest. This record comes from a study of T-cell memory formation after mild COVID-19. V and J are TRBV20-1 and TRBJ1-1, with a weak D call TRBD1 (5 bases). The receptor was derived from a young man who had mild COVID-19 (a few samples of this study predate the infection). Cell type and time point are not known. Sequenced sample: PBMCs or a T cell subset sorted from them (not recorded which). CDR3 bases: TGCAGTGCTAGCGAGGGGATGGGCACTGAAGCTTTCTTT. Its protein is CSASEGMGTEAFF.